These 21 T cell receptor beta chains originate from one sample sequenced in a study of shared clonotypes between healthy human individuals. Assay: immunoSEQ multiplex PCR; the TCRdb copy retains only in-frame clones and omits some. The table has 2,500,000 or so clones, under 95% seen once. Sequenced: naive CD4+ T cells from PBMCs. This sample's subset: CD45RA+ positively selected. The origin of the receptors is a young man in good health. Some clones in this sample may be carry-over from other donors' samples.

The rearrangement links TRBV10-3 to TRBJ2-3, with D unclear. The germline V and J ends were trimmed by 5 bases and 1 base, with 13 bases remaining between them. The CDR3 runs 15 residues. The germline CDR1 and CDR2 sequences are ENHRY and SYGVKD. CDR3 nucleotide sequence: TGTGCCATCAGTTGGGCAGTTGGGGGCACAGATACGCAGTATTTT. This encodes CAISWAVGGTDTQYF.

The chain carries TRBV19 and TRBJ1-2; 8 nucleotides agree with TRBD1. The CDR3 totals 15 residues. Germline V gene sequence: CDR1 LNHDA, CDR2 SQIVND (reference sequence). V shed 5 bases and J 4 bases; nucleotides not matched to a gene: 9. The CDR3 sequence: CASSSRTGTGYGYTF. DNA of the CDR3: TGTGCCAGTAGTTCCCGGACAGGGACGGGCTATGGCTACACCTTC.

The rearrangement uses TRBV18 and TRBJ1-2; D may be TRBD1 (5 bases). This CDR3 has 15 amino acids. Trimming cost V 0 bases and J 4 bases, with 12 bases left between them. Germline assignment: CDR1 KGHSH and CDR2 LQKENI. CDR3: CASSPPGREGYGYTF. The CDR3 DNA follows: TGTGCCAGCTCACCACCGGGCAGGGAAGGCTATGGCTACACCTTC.

This rearrangement joins TRBV19 to TRBJ2-2, with D hard to call. The ends were cut back, 4 bases at V and 3 bases at J, with 3 bases in the middle. Germline lookup yields CDR1 LNHDA and CDR2 SQIVND (reference sequence). This CDR3 spans 12 amino acids. CDR3 sequence reads: CASSTDTGELFF. CDR3 bases: TGTGCCAGTAGTACGGACACCGGGGAGCTGTTTTTT.

V gene TRBV2 combines with J gene TRBJ2-1; the match to TRBD2 covers 14 bases. This CDR3 is 15 amino acids long. From germline, CDR1 is SNHLY and CDR2 FYNNEI. V trimming: 4 bases; J trimming: 8 bases; junction bases outside the gene matches: 4. The CDR3, as DNA: TGTGCCAGCAGTGTGGGACTAGCGGGAGTCTATGAGCAGTTCTTC. Its translation: CASSVGLAGVYEQFF.

This rearrangement joins TRBV28 to TRBJ2-4; D is possibly TRBD1 (5 bases). Germline V CDR1 and CDR2: MDHEN, SYDVKM. The V and J ends lost 2 bases and 1 base respectively, with 9 bases between them. This CDR3 has 15 residues. The CDR3 here is CASSLAGSAKNIQYF. As DNA, the CDR3 is TGTGCCAGCAGTTTAGCAGGGTCGGCCAAAAACATTCAGTACTTC.

The genes are TRBV2 and TRBJ1-5; D not certain. The CDR3 loop spans 14 amino acids. CDR1 and CDR2 from the germline V gene are SNHLY and FYNNEI. V shed 7 bases and J shed 2 bases, with 12 bases lying between them. CDR3 sequence: CASMPGLGNQPQHF. The CDR3 region has the DNA TGTGCCAGCATGCCGGGTTTGGGCAATCAGCCCCAGCATTTT.

The chain carries TRBV7-2 and TRBJ2-2, with 8 bases that match TRBD2. The CDR3 covers 16 residues. Trimming took 0 bases from V and 2 from J; bases not matched to a gene: 2. Germline V lookup: CDR1 SGHTA, CDR2 FQGNSA. The CDR3 spells CASSLASGINTGELFF. The CDR3 coding sequence is TGTGCCAGCAGCTTAGCTAGCGGGATTAACACCGGGGAGCTGTTTTTT.

This chain uses TRBV9 with TRBJ2-5; D may be TRBD1 or TRBD2 (5 bases each). V shed 4 bases and J shed 5 bases, with 18 bases lying between them. The CDR3 contains 15 residues. The germline CDR1 and CDR2 sequences are SGDLS and YYNGEE. In DNA, the CDR3 is TGTGCCAGCAGCCCCTCAAGGATCGGGGCGGAGACCCAGTACTTC. It is translated as CASSPSRIGAETQYF.

The chain uses TRBV7-3 and TRBJ2-3; a weak D match, TRBD2 (5 bases). Germline CDR1 is SGHTA and CDR2 is FQGTGA. With 0 bases removed from V and 2 bases from J, the gap between germline ends came to 9 bases. The CDR3 sequence is 15 residues long. CDR3 coding DNA: TGTGCCAGCAGCTTAACCGGGATCTTCACAGATACGCAGTATTTT. It is translated as CASSLTGIFTDTQYF. Full variable domain (outside the CDR3, taken from reference TRBV7-3 and TRBJ2-3): GAGVSQTPSNKVTEKGKYVELRCDPISGHTALYWYRQSLGQGPEFLIYFQGTGAADDSGLPNDRFFAVRPEGSVSTLKIQRTERGDSAVYLCASSLTGIFTDTQYFGPGTRLTVL.

This chain connects TRBV5-1 to TRBJ1-1; TRBD1 is a possible D gene (5 bases). Germline values: CDR1 SGHRS, CDR2 YFSETQ. The CDR3 consists of 15 residues. The V end lost 0 bases, the J end lost 5 bases, and 14 bases lay between the germline ends. CDR3 region: CASSLEAPGNTEAFF. In DNA, the CDR3 is TGCGCCAGCAGCTTGGAGGCCCCAGGGAATACTGAAGCTTTCTTT.

The chain combines TRBV28 with TRBJ1-5; weak D call: TRBD1 (6 bases). Germline V gives CDR1 MDHEN, CDR2 SYDVKM. Trimming took off 10 bases at V and 4 bases at J, with 11 bases between the two ends. The CDR3 sequence is 12 residues long. The CDR3 bases are TGTGCCACGTTACAGGGAAATCAGCCCCAGCATTTT. Its translation is CATLQGNQPQHF.

The chain recombines TRBV9 with TRBJ1-1; TRBD1 aligns across 7 bases. The germline CDR1 and CDR2 sequences are SGDLS and YYNGEE. This CDR3 comprises 15 residues. Trimming cost V 5 bases and J 1 base; bases outside gene matches: 8. The CDR3 DNA sequence: TGTGCCAGCAGGGCTACAGGGGCCCCGAACACTGAAGCTTTCTTT. Its translation is CASRATGAPNTEAFF. Supplemented by reference TRBV9 and TRBJ1-1, the full variable domain reads DSGVTQTPKHLITATGQRVTLRCSPRSGDLSVYWYQQSLDQGLQFLIQYYNGEERAKGNILERFSAQQFPDLHSELNLSSLELGDSALYFCASRATGAPNTEAFFGQGTRLTVV.

V usage is TRBV7-6 and J usage is TRBJ1-2; 9 bases align to TRBD1. The ends lost 4 bases at V and 3 bases at J; junction bases unmatched: 3. Germline CDR1 reads SGHVS; CDR2 reads FNYEAQ. The CDR3 runs 14 residues. Here the CDR3 reads CASSSGQGYYGYTF. Here the CDR3 DNA reads TGTGCCAGCAGCTCGGGACAGGGCTACTATGGCTACACCTTC.

The chain joins TRBV6-5 to TRBJ1-2, with D possibly TRBD1 on 5 matching bases. Trimming removed 6 bases from V and 7 bases from J, with 12 bases in between. Germline V gene data show CDR1 as MNHEY and CDR2 as SVGAGI. The CDR3 totals 12 residues. In nucleotides, the CDR3 is TGTGCCAGCAGGCAGGGACTCGGTGGCTACACCTTC. As protein: CASRQGLGGYTF.

The gene calls are TRBV7-7 and TRBJ2-5; 14 nucleotides align to TRBD2. The CDR3 has 17 residues. Germline lookup yields CDR1 SSHAT and CDR2 FNYEAQ (reference sequence). After removal of 6 bases from V and 5 bases from J, the junction contained 11 bases not matched to a gene. This CDR3 reads CASSTGTSGSGMETQYF. CDR3 DNA sequence: TGTGCCAGCAGTACCGGGACTAGCGGGAGCGGAATGGAGACCCAGTACTTC.

The CDR3: CASSQDRRQNTEAFF. Written as DNA, the CDR3 is TGCGCCAGCAGCCAAGATCGCCGACAGAACACTGAAGCTTTCTTT. V is TRBV4-3 and J is TRBJ1-1; D is undetermined. Germline assignment: CDR1 LGHNA and CDR2 YSLEER. The CDR3 is 15 residues long. Trimming stripped 0 bases from V and 1 base from J, with 9 bases between.

The CDR3 is CAWSSGVANEKLFF. Here the CDR3 DNA reads TGTGCCTGGAGTTCGGGAGTGGCTAATGAAAAACTGTTTTTT. The chain couples TRBV30 to TRBJ1-4; no clear D. The germline V gene encodes CDR1 GTSNPN and CDR2 SVGIG (reference sequence). The length of the CDR3 is 14 residues. V lost 2 bases, J lost 3 bases, and 10 bases lay in between. Full variable domain (outside the CDR3, taken from reference TRBV30 and TRBJ1-4): SQTIHQWPATLVQPVGSPLSLECTVEGTSNPNLYWYRQAAGRGLQLLFYSVGIGQISSEVPQNLSASRPQDRQFILSSKKLLLSDSGFYLCAWSSGVANEKLFFGSGTQLSVL.

The V and J genes are TRBV7-9 and TRBJ2-1; 8 nucleotides line up with TRBD2. The CDR3 length is 17 residues. Trimming removed 2 bases from V and 6 bases from J; junction bases left unmatched: 12. Germline CDR1 reads SEHNR; CDR2 reads FQNEAQ (reference sequence). CDR3 nucleotides: TGTGCCAGCAGCTTATCGTTTACTAGCGGACAACGCAATGAGCAGTTCTTC. It translates to CASSLSFTSGQRNEQFF. Full variable domain (missing parts from reference TRBV7-9 and TRBJ2-1): DTGVSQNPRHKITKRGQNVTFRCDPISEHNRLYWYRQTLGQGPEFLTYFQNEAQLEKSRLLSDRFSAERPKGSFSTLEIQRTEQGDSAMYLCASSLSFTSGQRNEQFFGPGTRLTVL.

The chain is built from TRBV9 and TRBJ1-3; TRBD1 might be the D (5 bases). The germline gives CDR1 SGDLS, CDR2 YYNGEE. Trimming shortened V by 3 bases and J by 0 bases, and 7 bases separated the two germline ends. This CDR3 has 14 amino acids. Here the CDR3 DNA reads TGTGCCAGCAGCGGGACAACCTCTGGAAACACCATATATTTT. It translates to CASSGTTSGNTIYF.

The V and J genes are TRBV28 and TRBJ1-5, with 9 positions matching TRBD1. Looked up from germline, CDR1 is MDHEN and CDR2 is SYDVKM. The V and J ends lost 2 bases and 4 bases, in that order; junction bases with no gene match: 12. This CDR3 region has 18 residues. The CDR3 loop is CASSLTQGAGQGNQPQHF. The DNA for the CDR3 is TGTGCCAGCAGTTTAACTCAAGGGGCGGGACAGGGTAATCAGCCCCAGCATTTT.